The 15 T cell receptor beta chains reported below all come from one sample, sequenced in a study of immune reconstitution after stem cell transplant in scleroderma. Each CDR3 protein gets one entry after TCRdb re-called the RT-PCR reads with MiXCR. This repertoire shows about 5,600 distinct CDR3 sequences, roughly 8% found once; its top ten account for about 9.5%. The sample was acquired before or after autologous hematopoietic stem cell transplantation (not recorded which). The origin of the receptors is a male donor with systemic sclerosis.

Comments on this clonotype: An end of the junction differs from the germline gene, which may be a read error. The J gene is TRBJ2-7, the V gene TRBV12-3 or TRBV12-4; TRBD2 is a possible D gene (6 bases). This CDR3 region has 14 residues. The CDR3 loop reads CASSFGRGGYEQHF. The CDR3 nucleotides read TGTGCCAGCAGTTTCGGGCGGGGAGGCTACGAGCAGCACTTC.

The sample holds a few counts of this clonotype. CDR3 sequence reads: CASSQDTLRREQYF. CDR3 nucleotides: TGCGCCAGCAGCCAAGATACCCTAAGGAGGGAGCAGTACTTC. V is TRBV4-1 and J is TRBJ2-7, with D possibly being TRBD2 (5 bases). From germline, CDR1 is MGHRA and CDR2 YSYEKL. Trimming removed 0 bases at V and 7 bases at J, with 13 bases between. The CDR3 has 14 residues.

The gene calls are TRBV5-1 and TRBJ1-4; D is ambiguous. The CDR3 consists of 14 residues. Per the germline V gene, CDR1 is SGHRS and CDR2 is YFSETQ. The V gene lost 4 bases and the J gene lost 8 bases, with 15 bases spanning the gap. For the CDR3, the DNA is TGCGCCAGCAGCCTCGGGAGCCCCGGAGAAAAACTGTTTTTT. It yields the protein CASSLGSPGEKLFF.

The rearrangement joins TRBV19 to TRBJ1-2; no clear D. Germline CDR1 reads LNHDA; CDR2 reads SQIVND (reference sequence). The CDR3 runs 15 residues. Deletions cut 6 bases from V and 0 bases from J, with 14 bases between. The CDR3 region is CASSRGPGANYGYTF. The DNA of the CDR3 is TGTGCCAGTAGCCGTGGCCCCGGAGCTAACTATGGCTACACCTTC.

This clonotype is medium-sized. The chain carries TRBV20-1 and TRBJ2-1, with 10 bases lining up with TRBD2. After removal of 2 bases from V and 4 bases from J, the junction contained 2 bases not matched to a gene. CDR1 is DFQATT, CDR2 SNEGSKA, per germline (reference sequence). The CDR3 is made up of 14 amino acids. This CDR3 reads CSARWTSGYNEQFF. The CDR3, as DNA: TGCAGTGCTAGATGGACTAGCGGTTACAATGAGCAGTTCTTC.

This clonotype was counted a few times. The CDR3 DNA follows: TGTGCCATCAGTGAATCAGACAGGGGCTTATTCTACGAGCAGTACTTC. It yields the protein CAISESDRGLFYEQYF. The chain is built from TRBV10-3 and TRBJ2-7, with 8 bases identical to TRBD1. Germline V gene data show CDR1 as ENHRY and CDR2 as SYGVKD. V trimming: 3 bases; J trimming: 3 bases; junction bases outside the gene matches: 10. The CDR3 contains 16 residues.

A few counts support this clonotype. Germline is not matched at one junction end, which may reflect a read error. This sequence joins TRBV5-1 and TRBJ2-3, with D hard to call. The V gene's germline CDR1 is SGHRS and CDR2 YFSETQ. The CDR3 contains 12 residues. CDR3 sequence: CASTLNTDTQYF. CDR3 bases: TGCGCCAGCACCTTGAACACAGATACGCAGTATTTT.

This chain joins TRBV20-1 and TRBJ2-1, with 9 bases lining up with TRBD2. The V gene's germline CDR1 is DFQATT and CDR2 SNEGSKA (reference sequence). The CDR3 is 13 amino acids. V lost 2 bases to trimming and J lost 7 bases; unmatched junction nucleotides: 3. CDR3 nucleotide sequence: TGCAGTGCTAGACTAGCGGGGAGTAATGAGCAGTTCTTC. It yields the protein CSARLAGSNEQFF.

Only a few counts were recorded for this clonotype. The gene calls are TRBV12-3 or TRBV12-4 and TRBJ2-1; the D gene could be TRBD1 or TRBD2 (5 bases each). V lost 2 bases, J lost 4 bases, and 9 bases lay in between. This CDR3 has 14 amino acids. The CDR3 loop is CASSLTGRYNEQFF. Here the CDR3 DNA reads TGTGCCAGCAGTTTAACGGGGCGTTACAATGAGCAGTTCTTC.

This clonotype is medium-sized by share. This chain uses TRBV20-1 with TRBJ1-5; possibly TRBD1 for D (5 bases). Germline assignment: CDR1 DFQATT and CDR2 SNEGSKA (reference sequence). The CDR3 extends over 11 amino acids. Trimming removed 6 bases from V and 4 bases from J, with 7 bases in between. The CDR3 DNA follows: TGCAGTGCGGGGCAAAATCAGCCCCAGCATTTT. Translated: CSAGQNQPQHF.

A few counts support this clonotype. The genes are TRBV29-1 and TRBJ2-7, with D maybe TRBD1 (6 bases). Germline CDR1 and CDR2: SQVTM and ANQGSEA. The germline V and J ends were trimmed by 5 bases and 0 bases, with 14 bases remaining between them. The CDR3 runs to 14 residues. The CDR3 reads CSVTDSSLSYEQYF. As DNA, the CDR3 is TGCAGCGTTACGGACAGCAGTCTCTCCTACGAGCAGTACTTC.

The V gene is TRBV7-8, the J gene TRBJ2-2, with D possibly matching TRBD1 (8 bases). In germline, CDR1 is SGHVS, CDR2 FQNEAQ. This CDR3 has 15 residues. The V gene lost 4 bases and the J gene lost 6 bases, with 15 bases spanning the gap. In DNA form, the CDR3 reads TGTGCCAGCAGCTCTCGGACAGGGAGGGCCGGGGAGCTGTTTTTT. It encodes CASSSRTGRAGELFF.

By its share, this clonotype is medium-sized. The DNA for the CDR3 is TGTGCCAGCAGCTTAGGGACAGGGAACACTGAAGCTTTCTTT. It is translated as CASSLGTGNTEAFF. This rearrangement joins TRBV7-2 to TRBJ1-1; 7 bases align to TRBD1. Germline values: CDR1 SGHTA, CDR2 FQGNSA. Germline trimming cut 1 base from V and 1 base from J; bases unmatched to any gene: 0. The length of the CDR3 is 14 residues.

This clonotype is classed as medium-sized. The CDR3 spells CASSGGQGAETQYF. Written as DNA, the CDR3 is TGTGCCAGCAGCGGCGGACAGGGTGCGGAGACCCAGTACTTC. The chain has TRBV7-7 and TRBJ2-5; 8 bases align to TRBD1. This CDR3 contains 14 residues. Per the germline V gene, CDR1 is SSHAT and CDR2 is FNYEAQ (reference sequence). V shed 5 bases and J 5 bases; nucleotides not matched to a gene: 7. Supplemented by reference TRBV7-7 and TRBJ2-5, the full variable domain reads GAGVSQSPRYKVTKRGQDVTLRCDPISSHATLYWYQQALGQGPEFLTYFNYEAQPDKSGLPSDRFSAERPEGSISTLTIQRTEQRDSAMYRCASSGGQGAETQYFGPGTRLLVL.

This clonotype was observed a handful of times. The rearrangement links TRBV7-2 to TRBJ2-3; TRBD2 aligns across 8 bases. Germline V gene lookup returns CDR1 SGHTA and CDR2 FQGNSA. The length of the CDR3 is 17 residues. Trimming at V came to 6 bases and at J to 5 bases, leaving 16 bases not matched to a gene. The CDR3 DNA reads as TGTGCCAGCAGACAAGCGGTTAGCGGGGTCCCCGGAGATACGCAGTATTTT. This translates into CASRQAVSGVPGDTQYF.